The 30 T cell receptor beta chains listed next were all sequenced from one sample in a study of T-cell memory formation after mild COVID-19. MiXCR was run by TCRdb on the 5' RACE reads, yielding one entry per CDR3 protein. The data show 350,000 to 400,000 distinct CDR3 sequences, about 15% seen once. The sample was PBMCs or a T cell subset sorted from them (not recorded which). These receptors all stem from a man between 18 and 29 years old who had mild COVID-19 (a few samples of this study predate the infection). Cell type and time point are not known.

This clonotype was observed a few times. The chain employs TRBV6-2 or TRBV6-3 and TRBJ1-1; no clear D gene. Germline CDR1 and CDR2: MNHEY and SVGEGT. V was clipped by 2 bases and J by 7 bases, with 17 bases between them. The CDR3 is 15 amino acids. This chain's CDR3 is CASSYPPDGLGEAFF. CDR3 coding DNA: TGTGCCAGCAGTTACCCCCCAGACGGGCTGGGTGAAGCTTTCTTT.

In this sample, this clonotype turned up a few times. The chain is built from TRBV12-3 or TRBV12-4 and TRBJ2-1; D uncertain. V was trimmed by 3 bases and J by 1 base, leaving 4 bases between them. The CDR3 totals 13 residues. CDR3 bases: TGTGCCAGCAGTTTGCAGTCCTACAATGAGCAGTTCTTC. Encoded protein: CASSLQSYNEQFF.

This chain uses TRBV4-3 with TRBJ2-6; TRBD2 aligns across 10 bases. The CDR3 totals 19 residues. Germline values: CDR1 LGHNA, CDR2 YSLEER. Trimming removed 1 base from V and 4 bases from J; junction bases left unmatched: 10. CDR3 in amino acids: CASSQAAPGLASGANVLTF. In DNA form, the CDR3 reads TGCGCCAGCAGCCAAGCGGCGCCGGGACTAGCGTCCGGGGCCAACGTCCTGACTTTC.

This clonotype was detected a few times. This chain connects TRBV15 to TRBJ1-1; 9 bases agree with TRBD1. The V and J ends lost 0 bases and 5 bases, in that order; junction bases with no gene match: 1. Germline CDR1 and CDR2: LNHNV and YYDKDF (reference sequence). The CDR3 totals 14 residues. The CDR3 region has the DNA TGTGCCACCAGCAGAGACGACAGGGGGACTGAAGCTTTCTTT. This sequence encodes CATSRDDRGTEAFF.

The chain carries TRBV6-2 or TRBV6-3 and TRBJ1-1; 9 bases are shared with TRBD1. Per germline, CDR1 MNHEY and CDR2 SVGEGT. V dropped 2 bases and J dropped 3; count of bases not matched to a gene: 7. CDR3 length: 16 residues. CDR3 region: CASSYGLGQGDTEAFF. CDR3 in DNA: TGTGCCAGCAGTTACGGCCTGGGACAGGGCGACACTGAAGCTTTCTTT.

This clonotype appeared a few times. In DNA, the CDR3 is TGCGCCAGCAGCCACCCTCTAGCGGGGGGGCTTTCAGATACGCAGTATTTT. Translation: CASSHPLAGGLSDTQYF. The genes are TRBV4-1 and TRBJ2-3, with 12 bases lining up with TRBD2. V gave up 3 bases and J gave up 4 bases; unmatched junction bases: 8. The V gene's germline CDR1 is MGHRA and CDR2 YSYEKL. The CDR3 runs 17 residues.

The chain uses TRBV4-3 and TRBJ1-4, with TRBD1 as a possible D gene (5 bases). The CDR3 consists of 16 residues. Trimming left V 0 bases short and J 8 bases short, with 16 bases between. Germline CDR1 and CDR2: LGHNA and YSLEER. This CDR3 is CASSQDSGRAGEKLFF. The CDR3 DNA follows: TGCGCCAGCAGCCAAGATAGCGGCAGGGCGGGCGAAAAACTGTTTTTT.

This clonotype was observed a handful of times. The genes are TRBV5-1 and TRBJ2-3; D possibly corresponds to TRBD1 (6 bases). The CDR3 consists of 14 residues. V lost 4 bases and J lost 4, with 13 bases in between. From germline, CDR1 is SGHRS and CDR2 YFSETQ. CDR3 DNA: TGCGCCAGCAGCGGGGGCAGGTACGCAGATACGCAGTATTTT. Protein: CASSGGRYADTQYF.

The chain joins TRBV5-1 to TRBJ1-2; D not resolved. The CDR3 sequence is 13 residues long. Germline V CDR1 and CDR2: SGHRS, YFSETQ. V was pared by 2 bases and J by 1 base, with 6 bases between. CDR3 DNA: TGCGCCAGCAGCTTCGGCATTAACTATGGCTACACCTTC. Its translation: CASSFGINYGYTF.

The V and J genes are TRBV20-1 and TRBJ2-1; D not certain. Looked up from germline, CDR1 is DFQATT and CDR2 is SNEGSKA (reference sequence). The V and J ends lost 6 bases and 8 bases respectively, with 11 bases between them. The CDR3 runs to 11 residues. CDR3 protein: CSAAPWDEQFF. For the CDR3, the DNA is TGCAGTGCCGCACCCTGGGATGAGCAGTTCTTC.

This chain links TRBV6-6 with TRBJ2-3, with TRBD1 matching 7 bases. The CDR3 runs 16 residues. V was clipped by 7 bases and J by 3 bases; unmatched bases: 13. In germline, CDR1 is MNHNY, CDR2 SVGAGI (reference sequence). The CDR3 coding sequence is TGTGCCAGCAATAGCCGACAGGGAACTCGAACAGATACGCAGTATTTT. Its translation: CASNSRQGTRTDTQYF.

This clonotype was recorded a few times. The rearrangement uses TRBV15 and TRBJ1-1, with unresolved D. The germline V gene encodes CDR1 LNHNV and CDR2 YYDKDF (reference sequence). V lost 3 bases to trimming and J lost 4 bases, with 12 bases between them. This CDR3 has 14 amino acids. The CDR3 coding sequence is TGTGCCACCAGCAGCCCAGCGTGGGGCACTGAAGCTTTCTTT. Translated: CATSSPAWGTEAFF.

This clonotype was seen a handful of times. This chain connects TRBV12-3 or TRBV12-4 to TRBJ2-7; D is possibly TRBD1 (5 bases). CDR3 length equals 13 residues. The germline V and J ends were trimmed by 6 bases and 3 bases, with 12 bases remaining between them. This CDR3 is CASRFAGIYEQYF. CDR3 sequence (DNA): TGTGCCAGCAGGTTTGCAGGGATCTACGAGCAGTACTTC.

This clonotype has more than one count but fewer than ten. The rearrangement links TRBV9 to TRBJ1-2, with a possible D match to TRBD1 (6 bases). Trimming shortened V by 2 bases and J by 8 bases, and 13 bases separated the two germline ends. The CDR3 has 13 residues. Germline lookup yields CDR1 SGDLS and CDR2 YYNGEE. The chain's CDR3 is CASSVQGISGYTF. The DNA of the CDR3 is TGTGCCAGCAGCGTCCAGGGGATCAGCGGCTACACCTTC.

This clonotype was detected a few times. The V and J genes are TRBV6-2 or TRBV6-3 and TRBJ2-6; D unclear. CDR1 is MNHEY, CDR2 SVGEGT, per germline. The CDR3 is 13 residues long. The V end was cut by 9 bases, the J end by 0 bases, with 6 bases between. The CDR3 DNA reads TGTGCCAGTCAGAGCTCTGGGGCCAACGTCCTGACTTTC. This gives the protein CASQSSGANVLTF.

V usage is TRBV6-1 and J usage is TRBJ2-1; D perhaps matches TRBD1 (5 bases). The CDR3 sequence is 17 residues long. Germline loops: CDR1 MNHNS, CDR2 SASEGT. V lost 1 base and J 2 bases, leaving 15 bases between the germline ends. CDR3 DNA: TGTGCCAGCAGTGAAGGACGGTGGCAGGGCCCCTACAATGAGCAGTTCTTC. Translating gives CASSEGRWQGPYNEQFF.

Ten or more counts support this clonotype. The V and J genes are TRBV3-1 and TRBJ2-2; D unclear. This CDR3 spans 12 amino acids. Trimming cost V 4 bases and J 5 bases, with 5 bases left between them. The germline V gene has CDR1 LGHDT and CDR2 YNNKEL (reference sequence). The CDR3 DNA sequence: TGTGCCAGCAGCCCACAGACCGGGGAGCTGTTTTTT. It yields the protein CASSPQTGELFF. Full variable domain (rest looked up from reference TRBV3-1 and TRBJ2-2): DTAVSQTPKYLVTQMGNDKSIKCEQNLGHDTMYWYKQDSKKFLKIMFSYNNKELIINETVPNRFSPKSPDKAHLNLHINSLELGDSAVYFCASSPQTGELFFGEGSRLTVL.

The CDR3 nucleotides are TGTGCCAGCAGCTTAGTGGACACCACGAACACTGAAGCTTTCTTT. It specifies CASSLVDTTNTEAFF. The chain joins TRBV7-2 to TRBJ1-1; weak D call: TRBD1 (5 bases). This CDR3 comprises 15 residues. Germline CDR1 SGHTA, CDR2 FQGNSA. With 1 base removed from V and 1 base from J, the gap between germline ends came to 10 bases.

This clonotype was detected only a few times. This chain uses TRBV7-9 with TRBJ2-2; 7 nucleotides match TRBD1. This CDR3 has 15 residues. Germline CDR1 is SEHNR and CDR2 is FQNEAQ (reference sequence). V dropped 10 bases and J dropped 7; count of bases not matched to a gene: 15. This CDR3 reads CANQGDREVNGELFF. CDR3 coding DNA: TGTGCCAACCAGGGCGACAGGGAAGTAAACGGGGAGCTGTTTTTT.

This clonotype was counted many times. The chain employs TRBV4-2 and TRBJ2-3; 7 bases match TRBD1. The CDR3 contains 15 residues. Per the germline V gene, CDR1 is LGHNA and CDR2 is YNFKEQ. With 5 bases clipped from V and 7 bases from J, the junction kept 12 bases outside the gene matches. The CDR3 DNA reads TGTGCCAGCAGCTTCGGGACAGCCAGAGAGAATACGCAGTATTTT. Protein: CASSFGTARENTQYF.

J is TRBJ2-7 and V is TRBV7-6, with 15 bases lining up with TRBD2. Looked up from germline, CDR1 is SGHVS and CDR2 is FNYEAQ. This CDR3 region has 16 residues. With 5 bases clipped from V and 7 bases from J, the junction kept 9 bases outside the gene matches. In DNA, the CDR3 is TGTGCCAGCAGCGAGGGACTAGCGGGGGGCCTAGGTGAGCAGTACGTC. Encoded protein: CASSEGLAGGLGEQYV.

The chain links TRBV29-1 to TRBJ1-1; D possibly corresponds to TRBD1 (5 bases). Trimming took 4 bases from V and 3 from J, leaving 9 bases between them. Germline loops: CDR1 SQVTM, CDR2 ANQGSEA. CDR3 length equals 12 residues. CDR3 protein: CSVAAGDTEAFF. CDR3 bases: TGCAGCGTTGCAGCGGGGGACACTGAAGCTTTCTTT.

The table lists this clonotype with a few counts. The J gene is TRBJ2-5, the V gene TRBV4-1; D may correspond to TRBD1 or TRBD2 (5 bases each). Germline CDR1 reads MGHRA; CDR2 reads YSYEKL. The CDR3 length is 17 residues. Trimming pared 2 bases from V and 1 base from J, leaving 17 bases between. CDR3 sequence: CASSQFSDIGAQETQYF. The CDR3 nucleotides read TGCGCCAGCAGCCAATTTTCGGATATCGGGGCCCAAGAGACCCAGTACTTC.

In its sample, this clonotype was seen many times. This sequence joins TRBV6-5 and TRBJ2-7; TRBD1 is a possible D gene (6 bases). Germline V CDR1 and CDR2: MNHEY, SVGAGI. Trimming took 8 bases from V and 6 from J, leaving 14 bases between them. This CDR3 has 12 residues. The chain's CDR3 is CASESRGGEQYF. The CDR3 DNA follows: TGTGCCAGCGAGTCCAGGGGCGGCGAGCAGTACTTC.

DNA for the CDR3: TGTGCCACCAGTGCATCAGGGTCCAGGTCCTACGAGCAGTACTTC. Its protein product is CATSASGSRSYEQYF. This sequence joins TRBV24-1 and TRBJ2-7; D perhaps matches TRBD1 (5 bases). The CDR3 spans 15 residues. V lost 5 bases to trimming and J lost 1 base, with 14 bases between them. CDR1 is KGHDR and CDR2 is SFDVKD in the germline V gene.

The chain links TRBV6-6 to TRBJ2-1; 7 bases match TRBD2. After removal of 5 bases from V and 5 bases from J, the junction contained 15 bases not matched to a gene. The CDR3 is 17 residues long. Germline CDR1 MNHNY, CDR2 SVGAGI (reference sequence). The CDR3 DNA reads as TGTGCCAGCAGTAACCCCGGGGGAGGGGCGTCTCACAATGAGCAGTTCTTC. Residues: CASSNPGGGASHNEQFF.

The table lists this clonotype with a few counts. The V gene is TRBV5-1, the J gene TRBJ2-7; no definite D call. Trimming cost V 1 base and J 2 bases, with 13 bases left between them. Germline V gene lookup returns CDR1 SGHRS and CDR2 YFSETQ. This CDR3 has 15 amino acids. The CDR3 reads CASSLISAVTYEQYV. The DNA of the CDR3 is TGCGCCAGCAGCTTGATCTCGGCTGTAACCTACGAGCAGTACGTC.

This sequence joins TRBV4-2 and TRBJ2-3, with a weak D call TRBD2 (6 bases). With 6 bases removed from V and 3 bases from J, the gap between germline ends came to 10 bases. CDR3 size: 13 residues. Germline CDR1 is LGHNA and CDR2 is YNFKEQ. The CDR3 here is CASRRGETDTQYF. In nucleotides, the CDR3 is TGTGCCAGCAGGCGGGGAGAGACAGATACGCAGTATTTT.

This clonotype was seen a few times. The J gene is TRBJ1-1, the V gene TRBV5-4, with 8 bases identical to TRBD1. There are 15 residues in the CDR3. V shed 7 bases, J shed 8 bases, and the junction held 16 bases outside the gene matches. Germline CDR1 SGHNT, CDR2 YYREEE (reference sequence). The CDR3 reads CASGFRDRTSSEAFF. The DNA for the CDR3 is TGTGCCAGCGGGTTCCGGGACAGGACGTCGTCGGAAGCTTTCTTT.

The table lists this clonotype with a few counts. The V call is TRBV4-2, the J call TRBJ2-3, with 7 bases lining up with TRBD1. CDR1 is LGHNA, CDR2 YNFKEQ, per germline. There are 16 residues in the CDR3. The trim removed 2 bases at V and 0 bases at J, leaving 5 bases unmatched. This CDR3 reads CASSQLGQSSTDTQYF. CDR3 sequence (DNA): TGTGCCAGCAGCCAACTGGGACAGTCTAGCACAGATACGCAGTATTTT.